This T cell receptor beta chain originates from a study of cytomegalovirus exposure and HLA in healthy donors. This PCR relied on a set of 60 Vbeta primers and 13 Jbeta primers. The table came from immunoSEQ multiplex PCR; TCRdb's copy has only in-frame clones and leaves some out. The repertoire has approximately 160,000 clones, around 79% of them found once; the top ten carry around 6.1%. Comments on this clone: No antigen is known for it.

Notes on the study in general: In a later analysis, a missense DCLRE1C variant was linked to TCR beta V- and J-gene trimming. Apart from CMV serostatus, no immune exposure information was available. Researchers reported from a later analysis that most CMV-associated TCR beta chains appeared HLA-restricted. Most observed TCR sequences were rare, whereas some public TCRs were detected in many donors.

CDR1 and CDR2 from the germline V gene are SQVTM and ANQGSEA. V shed 3 bases and J shed 4 bases, with 11 bases lying between them. This CDR3 spans 13 amino acids. What was sequenced was PBMCs. The chain joins TRBV29-1 to TRBJ2-3, with D unclear. The TCR was taken from a man aged 25-45 years in good health and CMV-seropositive. The CDR3 DNA follows: TGCAGCGTTGAGCTCGTGAGCCCAGATACGCAGTATTTT. As protein: CSVELVSPDTQYF.